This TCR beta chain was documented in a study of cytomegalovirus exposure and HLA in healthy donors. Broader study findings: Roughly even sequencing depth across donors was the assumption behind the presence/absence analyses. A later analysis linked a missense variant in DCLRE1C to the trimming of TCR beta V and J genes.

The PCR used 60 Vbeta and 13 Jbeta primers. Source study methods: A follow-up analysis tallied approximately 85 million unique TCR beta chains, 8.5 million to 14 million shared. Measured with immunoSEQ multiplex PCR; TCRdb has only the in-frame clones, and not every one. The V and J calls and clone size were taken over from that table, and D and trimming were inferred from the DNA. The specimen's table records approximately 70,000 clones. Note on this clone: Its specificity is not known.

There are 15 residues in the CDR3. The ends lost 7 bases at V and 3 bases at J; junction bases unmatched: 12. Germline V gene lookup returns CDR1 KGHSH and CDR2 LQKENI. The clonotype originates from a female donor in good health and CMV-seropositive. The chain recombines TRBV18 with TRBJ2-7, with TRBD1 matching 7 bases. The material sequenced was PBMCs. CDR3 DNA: TGTGCCAGCTTTGGCCCGGGCCGGGACAGCTACGAGCAGTACTTC. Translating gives CASFGPGRDSYEQYF.